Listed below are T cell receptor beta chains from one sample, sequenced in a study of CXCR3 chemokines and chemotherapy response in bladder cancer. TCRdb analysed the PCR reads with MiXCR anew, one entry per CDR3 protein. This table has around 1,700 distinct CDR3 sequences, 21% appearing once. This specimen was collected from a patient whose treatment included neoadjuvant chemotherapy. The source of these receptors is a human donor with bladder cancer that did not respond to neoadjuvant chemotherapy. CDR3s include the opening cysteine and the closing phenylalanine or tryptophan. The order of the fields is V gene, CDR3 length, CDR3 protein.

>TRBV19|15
CASSMTSGGSDTQYF
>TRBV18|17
CASSPPSSGGLYYEQYF
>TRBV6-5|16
CASSLGQANSGNTIYF
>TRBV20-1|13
CSFHDGQGLGYTF
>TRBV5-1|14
CASSEDRGTGELFF
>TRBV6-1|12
CASSFNRYEQYF
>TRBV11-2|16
CASSLAPPGAQETQYF
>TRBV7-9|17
CASSIGTSGGAGDTQYF
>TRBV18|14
CASSPGTSGETQYF
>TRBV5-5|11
CASSLWGEQYF
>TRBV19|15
CASSMTSGGRETQYF
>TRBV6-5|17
CASSYRGPGLPPETQYF
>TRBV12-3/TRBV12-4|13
CASSRQGNSPLHF
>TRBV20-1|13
CSGREGGPNTQYF
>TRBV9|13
CASSLQMNTEAFF
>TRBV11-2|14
CASSLWGGTDTQYF
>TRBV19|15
CASSIGTAGANVLTF
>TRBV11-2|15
CASSFLKGAYLEQYF
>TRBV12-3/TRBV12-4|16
CASSLSRARSGNTIYF
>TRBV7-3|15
CASRLTSGAYNEQFF
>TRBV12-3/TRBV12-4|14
CASTQRRSGTEAFF
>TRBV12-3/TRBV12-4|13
CASSMVEGTEAFF